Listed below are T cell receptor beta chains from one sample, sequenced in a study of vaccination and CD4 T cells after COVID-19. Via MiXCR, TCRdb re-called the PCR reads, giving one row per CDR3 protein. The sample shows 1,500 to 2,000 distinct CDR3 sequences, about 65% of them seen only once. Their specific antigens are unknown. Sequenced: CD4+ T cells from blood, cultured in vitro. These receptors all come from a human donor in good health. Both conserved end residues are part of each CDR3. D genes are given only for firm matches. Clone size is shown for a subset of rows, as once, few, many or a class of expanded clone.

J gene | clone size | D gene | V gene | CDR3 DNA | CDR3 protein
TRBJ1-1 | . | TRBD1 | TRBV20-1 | TGCAGTGCTAGAGATCAGGGGGCGAACACTGAAGCTTTCTTT | CSARDQGANTEAFF
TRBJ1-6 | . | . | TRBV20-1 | TGCAGTGCTAGAGACCTACTTATCCCGGATAATTCACCCCTCCACTTT | CSARDLLIPDNSPLHF
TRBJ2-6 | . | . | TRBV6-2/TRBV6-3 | TGTGCCAGCACCCGACAACCTGGGGCCAACGTCCTGACTTTC | CASTRQPGANVLTF
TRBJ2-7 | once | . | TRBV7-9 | TGTGCCAGCAGCTTATCGCGGCTGCCACCCTACGAGCAGTACTTC | CASSLSRLPPYEQYF
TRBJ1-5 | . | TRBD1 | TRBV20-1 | TGCAGTGCTAGAAAAGGACAGGGAGAACGTCAGCCCCAGCATTTT | CSARKGQGERQPQHF
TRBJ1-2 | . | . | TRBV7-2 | TGTGCCAGCAGCTTAGGACAGGATCTCGGCTACACCTTC | CASSLGQDLGYTF
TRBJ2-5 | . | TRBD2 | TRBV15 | TGTGCCACCAGCAGAGGGTTAGCGGGACAAGAGACCCAGTACTTC | CATSRGLAGQETQYF
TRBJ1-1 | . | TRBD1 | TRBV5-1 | TGCGCCAGCAGCCCCGGGACAGGGGGCTGGGACACTGAAGCTTTCTTT | CASSPGTGGWDTEAFF
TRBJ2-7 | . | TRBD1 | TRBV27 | TGTGCCAGCAGTTTTAGGACAGGGAGCTACGAGCAGTACTTC | CASSFRTGSYEQYF
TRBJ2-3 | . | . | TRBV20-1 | TGCAGTGCGGGAGGCGGGCGTACAGATACGCAGTATTTT | CSAGGGRTDTQYF
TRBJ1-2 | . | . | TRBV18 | TGTGCCAGCTCACCCAGCACCAGAGCTAACTATGGCTACACCTTC | CASSPSTRANYGYTF
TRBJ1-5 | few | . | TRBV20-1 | TGCAGTGCTAGTCGGGGCTCGGGGCAGCCCCAGCATTTT | CSASRGSGQPQHF
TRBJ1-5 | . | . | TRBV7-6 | TGTGCCAGCAGCTTGTCAGGGGATCTCGGCAATCAGCCCCAGCATTTT | CASSLSGDLGNQPQHF
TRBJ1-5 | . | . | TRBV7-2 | TGTGCCAGCAGCTTAGTAGGGACCGATTATAGCAATCAGCCCCAGCATTTT | CASSLVGTDYSNQPQHF
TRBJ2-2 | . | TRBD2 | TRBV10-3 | TGTGCCAGCACCAATGCTCCTAGCGGGACCGGGGAGCTGTTTTTT | CASTNAPSGTGELFF
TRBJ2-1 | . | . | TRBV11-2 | TGTGCCAGCAGCTTGGGGAGGAAGACAATTTTCTCCTACAATGAGCAGTTCTTC | CASSLGRKTIFSYNEQFF
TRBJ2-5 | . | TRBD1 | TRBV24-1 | TGTGCCACCAGTGAACAGGGGGCTCGAGAGACCCAGTACTTC | CATSEQGARETQYF
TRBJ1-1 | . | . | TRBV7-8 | TGTGCCAGCAGCTACAGGGACGGGACTCCGGATGCTTTCTTT | CASSYRDGTPDAFF
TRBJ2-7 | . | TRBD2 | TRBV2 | TGTGCCAGCAGAGGACTAGCGGGAGCTGCACGCTACGAGCAGTACTTC | CASRGLAGAARYEQYF
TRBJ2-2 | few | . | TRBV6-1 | TGTGCCAGCAGTGCCCGACAGGTCCCCGGGGAGCTGTTTTTT | CASSARQVPGELFF
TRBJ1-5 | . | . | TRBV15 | TGTGCCACCAGCAGAGAGGGTAAAATTAAGTATAGCAATCAGCCCCAGCATTTT | CATSREGKIKYSNQPQHF
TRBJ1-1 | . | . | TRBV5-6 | TGTGCCAGCAGCCCAAAGGACCCTCTTAGGGACACTGAAGCTTTCTTT | CASSPKDPLRDTEAFF
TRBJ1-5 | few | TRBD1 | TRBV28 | TGTGCCAGCAGTCTAAACCCCGGGACAGGGGCCAATCAGCCCCAGCATTTT | CASSLNPGTGANQPQHF
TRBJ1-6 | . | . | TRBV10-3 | TGTGCCATCAGGGTGTATCTTAGTTCACCCCTCCACTTT | CAIRVYLSSPLHF
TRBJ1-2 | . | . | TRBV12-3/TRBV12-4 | TGTGCCAGCAGTTTGGCGGAAAGTGGCTACACCTTC | CASSLAESGYTF
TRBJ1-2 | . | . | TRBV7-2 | TGTGCCAGCAGCTTAGCGGGCCGGGGCTATGGCTACACCTTC | CASSLAGRGYGYTF
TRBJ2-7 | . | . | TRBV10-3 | TGTGCCATCTCCCCGGAGCCCTACGAGCAGTACTTC | CAISPEPYEQYF
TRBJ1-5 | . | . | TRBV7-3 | TGTGCCAGCAGCTTGGCATTGGGGCAAGCCCAGCATTTT | CASSLALGQAQHF
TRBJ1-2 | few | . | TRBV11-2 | TGTGCCAGCAGCTTAGTAAGGGGAGGGTACTATGGCTACACCTTC | CASSLVRGGYYGYTF
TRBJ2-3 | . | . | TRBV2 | TGTGCCAGCTCATGGACAGCCAGCACAGATACGCAGTATTTT | CASSWTASTDTQYF
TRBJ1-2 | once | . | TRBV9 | TGTGCCAGCAGCGTAGGGGTGTCAGGCGGGTATGGCTACACCTTC | CASSVGVSGGYGYTF
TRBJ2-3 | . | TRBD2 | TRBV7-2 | TGTGCCAGCAGCTCGCCACCCGGTGTACTAGCGGGGGAAAATACGCAGTATTTT | CASSSPPGVLAGENTQYF
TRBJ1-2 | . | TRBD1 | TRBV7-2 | TGTGCCAGCAGCGTATCCTACCGGGACAGGGTTGGCTACACCTTC | CASSVSYRDRVGYTF
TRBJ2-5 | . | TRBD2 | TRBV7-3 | TGTGCCAGCAGCCGAATAGCGGGAGGAGGGACTGAGACCCAGTACTTC | CASSRIAGGGTETQYF
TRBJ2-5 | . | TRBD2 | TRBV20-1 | TGCAGTGCTAGAGATCATTTTGGGCGGGGGGCCCCGGGGGAGACCCAGTACTTC | CSARDHFGRGAPGETQYF
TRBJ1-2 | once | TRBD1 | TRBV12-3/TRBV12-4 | TGTGCCAGCAGTTTCTTTCAGGGGGCTTCTGGCTACACCTTC | CASSFFQGASGYTF
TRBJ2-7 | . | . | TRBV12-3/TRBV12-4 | TGTGCCAGCAGTTTGGTAAGATCCTACGAGCAGTACTTC | CASSLVRSYEQYF
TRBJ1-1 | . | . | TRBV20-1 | TGCAGTGCTAGAGTTGTGGAGAACACTGAAGCTTTCTTT | CSARVVENTEAFF
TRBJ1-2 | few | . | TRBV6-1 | TGTGCCAGCAGTGAAGCGGCAGGGAAAGGCTACACCTTC | CASSEAAGKGYTF
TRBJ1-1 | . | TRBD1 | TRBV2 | TGTGCCAGCCTGACTGACAGGGCGGGCACTGAAGCTTTCTTT | CASLTDRAGTEAFF
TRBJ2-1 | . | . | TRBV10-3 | TGTGCCACTAGGGACTCCACCTACAATGAGCAGTTCTTC | CATRDSTYNEQFF
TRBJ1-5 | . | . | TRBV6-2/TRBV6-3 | TGTGCCAGCAGGGGACCGGAGAGCAATCAGCCCCAGCATTTT | CASRGPESNQPQHF
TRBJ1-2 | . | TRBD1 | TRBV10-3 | TGTGCCATCAAAACAGGGGGCCTCGGCTATGGCTACACCTTC | CAIKTGGLGYGYTF
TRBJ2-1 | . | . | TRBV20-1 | TGCAGTGCTAGACAGGGGTTAAATGAGCAGTTCTTC | CSARQGLNEQFF
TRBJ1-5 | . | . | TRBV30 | TGTGCCTGGAGCGGACAGAGCAATCAGCCCCAGCATTTT | CAWSGQSNQPQHF
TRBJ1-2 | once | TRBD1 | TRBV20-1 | TGCAGTGCTAGTGGGGGACAGGTATTCTATGGCTACACCTTC | CSASGGQVFYGYTF
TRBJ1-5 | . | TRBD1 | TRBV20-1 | TGCAGTGCTTCACGACAGGGATGGCAGCCCCAGCATTTT | CSASRQGWQPQHF
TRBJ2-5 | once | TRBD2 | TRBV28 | TGTGCCAGCAGTTTAATGCGGGGGTCACAAGAGACCCAGTACTTC | CASSLMRGSQETQYF